This T cell receptor (beta chain) was captured by sequencing in a study of shared T cell receptors in the human thymus. The CDR3 length is 14 residues. V was trimmed by 2 bases and J by 5 bases, leaving 13 bases between them. Germline-derived CDR1 and CDR2 are SQVTM and ANQGSEA. Using immunoSEQ multiplex PCR, the repertoire was profiled, and TCRdb retains in-frame clones only, with some absent. The sample consists of about 610,000 clones, approximately 87% of them appearing once. These data were likewise used in another study, on human thymus T cells.

The chain uses TRBV29-1 and TRBJ2-1; tentative D call: TRBD1 (5 bases). The sequenced material came from thymocytes. The receptor was isolated from a boy younger than two with a congenital heart defect. CDR3 sequence (DNA): TGCAGCGTTGAAAGGCAGGGTAAGGACAATGAGCAGTTCTTC. This sequence encodes CSVERQGKDNEQFF.